This T cell receptor (beta chain) was captured by sequencing in a study of blood T cell repertoires in COVID-19. Study-wide context: Whether acute or convalescent, the COVID-19 samples came from the United States, Italy and Spain. PBMCs, B-cell-depleted T cells, or T cells were the source of the cDNA or gDNA that made up the material.

The V and J ends lost 7 bases and 8 bases respectively, with 14 bases between them. The CDR3 consists of 13 residues. CDR1 is SNHLY, CDR2 FYNNEI, per germline. Per the study methods: Reference gene primer amplification in the assay estimated nucleated cell counts. Clones were read by immunoSEQ multiplex PCR, and TCRdb kept only the in-frame ones, dropping some. V, J and clone size reflect that table, while D and trimming were determined from the DNA. The sample yields about 29,000 clones, approximately 88% seen once. Sequenced input: peripheral blood. The TCR originated in a man between 65 and 85 years old with active COVID-19. The V gene is TRBV2, the J gene TRBJ1-4; D possibly corresponds to TRBD1 (6 bases). This CDR3 reads CASIARGREKLFF. The CDR3 DNA reads as TGTGCCAGCATCGCCAGGGGAAGAGAAAAACTGTTTTTT.